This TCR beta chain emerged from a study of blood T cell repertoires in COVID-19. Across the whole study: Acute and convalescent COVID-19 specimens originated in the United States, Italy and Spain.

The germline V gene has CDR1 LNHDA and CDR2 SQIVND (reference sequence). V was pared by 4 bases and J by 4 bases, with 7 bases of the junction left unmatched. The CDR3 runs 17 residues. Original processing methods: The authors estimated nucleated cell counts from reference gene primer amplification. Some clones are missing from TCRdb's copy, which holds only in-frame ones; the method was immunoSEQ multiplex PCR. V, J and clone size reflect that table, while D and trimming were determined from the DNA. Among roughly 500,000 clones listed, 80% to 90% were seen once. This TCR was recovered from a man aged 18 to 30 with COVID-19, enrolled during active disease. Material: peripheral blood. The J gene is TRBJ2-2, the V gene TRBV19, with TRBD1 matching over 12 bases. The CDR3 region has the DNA TGTGCCAGTAGTAGCCGGGACAGGGGGCATGTCACCGGGGAGCTGTTTTTT. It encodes CASSSRDRGHVTGELFF.